This record looks at one TCR beta chain sequence and its context. Its antigen is not identified. The source of the sample is a study of T cells expressing NK-cell markers. Study as a whole: The study drew TCR beta repertoires from sorted CD3+CD56+NKG2C+, CD3+CD56+NKG2C- and CD3+CD56-NKG2C+ T cells. Sequenced donors, eight in total, included seven who were HCMV-seropositive and one who was seronegative. Study-level results: CD8+ T cells in 5 or 6 donors included dominant NKG2C+ clonotypes at about 1.0-7.5%.

5'RACE template switching built TCR beta cDNA with unique molecular identifiers. From its re-call of the 5' RACE reads, TCRdb lists each CDR3 protein once, without DNA. The listing contains around 180,000 distinct CDR3 sequences. The source of this sequence is a man aged 18-75 years in good health. Sequencing was performed on blood T cells: a sorted CD56 or NKG2C T cell subset, CD4+ or CD8+ T cells, or bulk PBMC T cells (not recorded which).

CDR3 amino acids: CASSSIWRAYEQYF. V usage is TRBV28 and J usage is TRBJ2-7. This CDR3 comprises 14 residues. Per the germline V gene, CDR1 is MDHEN and CDR2 is SYDVKM.